A selection of T cell receptor beta chains follows, all from one sample in a study of Ad26.COV2.S vaccination and SARS-CoV-2 variants. TCRdb keeps only in-frame clones here, not all; method: immunoSEQ multiplex PCR. The table includes about half a million clones, 80% to 90% detected once. Sequenced material: peripheral blood, taken in a trial of Ad26.COV2.S vaccine versus placebo. The receptors shown here come from a person aged 18-65 years who received the Ad26.COV2.S COVID-19 vaccine or a placebo. CDR3s include the opening cysteine and the closing phenylalanine or tryptophan. The order of the fields is V gene, D gene, J gene, clone size, CDR3 protein, CDR3 DNA. The D gene is left open where the match is weak. The listing skips clone size in some rows; elsewhere it reads once, few, many or a size class.

>TRBV7-7|.|TRBJ2-3|.
CASSRISTDTQYF
TGTGCTAGCAGCCGAATCAGCACAGATACGCAGTATTTT
>TRBV19|.|TRBJ1-5|.
CASSTAGSQPQHF
TGTGCCAGTAGTACGGCAGGGAGTCAGCCCCAGCATTTT
>TRBV5-1|.|TRBJ1-1|.
CASSYGTYAEAFF
TGCGCCAGCAGCTACGGGACTTACGCTGAAGCTTTCTTT
>TRBV5-1|.|TRBJ1-5|.
CASSEDGYSNQPQHF
TGCGCCAGCAGCGAGGACGGTTATAGCAATCAGCCCCAGCATTTT
>TRBV3-1/TRBV3-2|TRBD2|TRBJ2-5|.
CASSRGLAGGRGETQYF
TGTGCCAGCAGCCGCGGACTAGCGGGGGGCAGGGGAGAGACCCAGTACTTC
>TRBV6-2/TRBV6-3|.|TRBJ2-1|.
CASSFFEGRSVHEQFF
TGTGCCAGCAGTTTCTTCGAGGGACGTTCGGTGCATGAGCAGTTCTTC
>TRBV5-8|.|TRBJ1-5|.
CASGRGQISNQPQHF
TGTGCCAGCGGTAGAGGACAGATTAGCAATCAGCCCCAGCATTTT
>TRBV11-2|.|TRBJ2-5|.
CASRTIQETQYF
TGTGCCAGCAGGACTATACAAGAGACCCAGTACTTC
>TRBV7-9|TRBD1|TRBJ2-3|.
CASSLPRTGGDADTQYF
TGTGCCAGCAGCTTACCGAGGACAGGGGGAGATGCAGATACGCAGTATTTT
>TRBV28|.|TRBJ1-5|.
CASSEGGKPQHF
TGTGCCAGCTCGGAGGGGGGTAAGCCCCAGCATTTT
>TRBV9|TRBD1|TRBJ1-3|few
CASSVALAGGANTIYF
TGTGCCAGCAGCGTAGCTTTGGCAGGGGGCGCGAACACCATATATTTT
>TRBV2|TRBD2|TRBJ2-3|.
CASSGFSTSGADTQYF
TGTGCCAGCAGTGGGTTTTCAACTAGCGGGGCAGATACGCAGTATTTT
>TRBV11-2|.|TRBJ2-7|.
CASSLDQGPYEQYF
TGTGCCAGCAGCTTAGATCAGGGACCTTACGAGCAGTACTTC
>TRBV5-4|.|TRBJ2-5|once
CASSEDSFQETQYF
TGTGCCAGCAGCGAGGACAGTTTCCAAGAGACCCAGTACTTC
>TRBV21-1|.|TRBJ1-4|.
CASSNDRGILNLYEKLFF
TGTGCCAGCAGCAACGACAGGGGGATCCTTAATCTTTATGAAAAACTGTTTTTT
>TRBV3-1/TRBV3-2|.|TRBJ2-3|.
CASSPIRHADTQYF
TGTGCCAGCAGCCCTATCCGGCACGCCGATACGCAGTATTTT
>TRBV6-1|.|TRBJ2-7|.
CASSESSDSFWEQYF
TGTGCCAGCAGTGAATCTTCGGATTCTTTTTGGGAGCAGTACTTC
>TRBV23-1|.|TRBJ1-1|.
CASSQRGDGDTNTEAFF
TGCGCCAGCAGCCAAAGGGGAGACGGGGACACGAACACTGAAGCTTTCTTT
>TRBV7-9|TRBD1|TRBJ1-1|.
CASSRGTGMNTEAFF
TGTGCCAGCAGCCGTGGGACAGGGATGAACACTGAAGCTTTCTTT
>TRBV7-9|.|TRBJ1-2|.
CASRRQGLGYTF
TGTGCCAGCAGAAGGCAGGGTCTGGGCTACACCTTC
>TRBV30|.|TRBJ1-6|few
CAWSVTGTSSPLHF
TGTGCCTGGAGTGTAACAGGTACTAGTTCACCCCTCCACTTT
>TRBV28|.|TRBJ1-6|.
CASSWGEFVSPLHF
TGTGCCAGCAGTTGGGGGGAATTTGTTTCACCCCTCCACTTT
>TRBV5-4|.|TRBJ2-1|.
CASSLAQATYNEQFF
TGTGCCAGCAGCTTGGCGCAGGCTACCTACAATGAGCAGTTCTTC
>TRBV19|.|TRBJ1-2|.
CASSRLGYGYTF
TGTGCCAGTAGTAGACTGGGCTATGGCTACACCTTC
>TRBV28|.|TRBJ2-5|.
CASSLGGRPKTQYF
TGTGCCAGCAGTTTAGGGGGCAGGCCTAAGACCCAGTACTTC
>TRBV3-1/TRBV3-2|.|TRBJ1-2|.
CASSQDWQEHYGYTF
TGTGCCAGCAGCCAAGATTGGCAGGAACACTATGGCTACACCTTC
>TRBV5-1|.|TRBJ2-5|.
CASSLQVGGDGQETQYF
TGCGCCAGCAGCTTGCAGGTTGGAGGGGACGGGCAAGAGACCCAGTACTTC
>TRBV4-1|TRBD1|TRBJ1-1|once
CASSHQQGRNTEAFF
TGCGCCAGCAGCCACCAACAGGGGAGGAACACTGAAGCTTTCTTT
>TRBV19|.|TRBJ1-1|.
CASSDINAEFEAFF
TGTGCCAGTAGTGATATTAATGCAGAGTTTGAAGCTTTCTTT
>TRBV2|TRBD1|TRBJ1-4|.
CASSGDSRNEKLFF
TGTGCCAGCAGTGGGGACAGCAGGAATGAAAAACTGTTTTTT
>TRBV15|.|TRBJ2-3|.
CATSRVQRASTDTQYF
TGTGCCACCAGCAGAGTCCAGAGGGCTAGCACAGATACGCAGTATTTT
>TRBV5-1|.|TRBJ1-3|.
CASSFTGDSGNTIYF
TGCGCCAGCAGCTTTACGGGCGACTCTGGAAACACCATATATTTT
>TRBV28|TRBD1|TRBJ1-3|.
CASNPGQGRSGNTIYF
TGTGCCAGCAACCCCGGACAGGGGAGATCTGGAAACACCATATATTTT
>TRBV6-5|TRBD1|TRBJ1-5|.
CASSRQGQNQPQHF
TGTGCCAGCAGCAGACAGGGGCAGAATCAGCCCCAGCATTTT
>TRBV15|.|TRBJ1-2|.
CATSRDPSGYGYTF
TGTGCCACCAGCAGAGATCCCTCGGGCTATGGCTACACCTTC
>TRBV15|.|TRBJ1-4|.
CATSRDREPTNEKLFF
TGTGCCACCAGCAGAGATAGGGAACCAACTAATGAAAAACTGTTTTTT
>TRBV25-1|.|TRBJ1-2|.
CASSGQGTRVYGYTF
TGTGCCAGCAGTGGCCAGGGCACTCGGGTTTATGGCTACACCTTC
>TRBV6-6|.|TRBJ2-1|.
CASSYYTANEQFF
TGTGCCAGCAGTTACTATACTGCCAATGAGCAGTTCTTC
>TRBV14|.|TRBJ2-5|.
CASSQMQTQYF
TGTGCCAGCAGCCAAATGCAGACCCAGTACTTC
>TRBV7-9|.|TRBJ2-1|few
CASSRLGENSYNEQFF
TGTGCCAGCAGCCGCCTGGGTGAAAACTCCTACAATGAGCAGTTCTTC
>TRBV18|.|TRBJ2-4|.
CASSPPGPGGNIQYF
TGTGCCAGCTCACCACCGGGGCCTGGGGGAAACATTCAGTACTTC
>TRBV18|.|TRBJ2-7|.
CASSPPEGPYEQYF
TGTGCCAGCTCACCACCAGAGGGACCTTACGAGCAGTACTTC
>TRBV30|.|TRBJ2-5|.
CAWSPAQETQYF
TGTGCCTGGAGTCCCGCCCAAGAGACCCAGTACTTC
>TRBV5-6|.|TRBJ2-2|.
CASSLGADGELFF
TGTGCCAGCAGCTTGGGGGCTGACGGGGAGCTGTTTTTT
>TRBV14|.|TRBJ1-1|.
CASSQKGILGGTEAFF
TGTGCCAGCAGCCAAAAGGGAATCTTAGGGGGCACTGAAGCTTTCTTT
>TRBV5-1|TRBD2|TRBJ2-3|.
CASGGTSGRTDTQYF
TGCGCCAGCGGCGGGACTAGCGGGAGGACAGATACGCAGTATTTT
>TRBV11-1|TRBD1|TRBJ2-7|.
CASSPRDRGIYEQYF
TGTGCCAGCAGTCCACGGGACAGGGGGATCTACGAGCAGTACTTC
>TRBV15|.|TRBJ1-5|.
CATSRAGVGDQPQHF
TGTGCCACCAGCAGAGCCGGGGTTGGAGATCAGCCCCAGCATTTT
>TRBV10-3|TRBD1|TRBJ2-7|.
CNTGQGDHEQYF
TGTAACACGGGACAGGGTGACCACGAGCAGTACTTC
>TRBV6-6|.|TRBJ2-7|.
CASSYSNSYEQYF
TGTGCCAGCAGTTACTCTAATTCCTACGAGCAGTACTTC
>TRBV6-5|.|TRBJ1-5|.
CASSYSANQPQHF
TGTGCCAGCAGTTACTCGGCCAATCAGCCCCAGCATTTT
>TRBV2|TRBD2|TRBJ2-3|.
CASTGLAGGGDTQYF
TGTGCCAGCACTGGACTAGCGGGAGGAGGAGATACGCAGTATTTT
>TRBV7-7|TRBD2|TRBJ2-5|.
CASSLSAGGAEETQYF
TGTGCTAGCAGCTTATCAGCGGGAGGAGCGGAGGAGACCCAGTACTTC
>TRBV18|TRBD2|TRBJ2-7|once
CASSPPGVAGASYEQYF
TGTGCCAGCTCACCACCTGGGGTAGCGGGAGCCTCCTACGAGCAGTACTTC